This T cell receptor (beta chain) derives from a study of identical twins. CDR3 size: 11 residues. V was shortened by 6 bases and J by 7 bases, with 9 bases between the two germline ends. General study findings and limits: Analyses of zero insertions could, in part, be confounded by invariant MAIT and iNKT cells.

This clonotype was detected only a few times. No antigen is known for it. TCRdb analysed the 5' RACE reads with MiXCR anew, one entry per CDR3 protein. The profile shows about 470,000 distinct CDR3 sequences, 20% to 30% of them singletons. This same sample was also part of a study on T cells expressing NK-cell markers.

V usage is TRBV12-3 or TRBV12-4 and J usage is TRBJ1-2; D uncertain. The sequence derives from a woman under 30 in good health. Sequences were obtained from CD4+ T cells sorted from blood. The CDR3 nucleotides are TGTGCCAGCAGGGGTCGAGGTGGCTACACCTTC. Translation: CASRGRGGYTF.